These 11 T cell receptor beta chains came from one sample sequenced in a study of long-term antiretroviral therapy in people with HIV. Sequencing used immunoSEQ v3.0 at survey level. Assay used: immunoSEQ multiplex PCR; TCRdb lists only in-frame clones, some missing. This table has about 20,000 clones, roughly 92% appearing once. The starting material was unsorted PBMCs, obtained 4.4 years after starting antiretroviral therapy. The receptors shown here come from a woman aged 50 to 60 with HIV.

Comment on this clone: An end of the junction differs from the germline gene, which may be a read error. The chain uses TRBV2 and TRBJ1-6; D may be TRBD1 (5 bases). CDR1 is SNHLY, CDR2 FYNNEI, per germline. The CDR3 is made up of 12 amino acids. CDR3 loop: CASSVGGGPIHF. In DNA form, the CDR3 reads TGTGCCAGCAGTGTGGGGGGGGGACCCATCCACTTT.

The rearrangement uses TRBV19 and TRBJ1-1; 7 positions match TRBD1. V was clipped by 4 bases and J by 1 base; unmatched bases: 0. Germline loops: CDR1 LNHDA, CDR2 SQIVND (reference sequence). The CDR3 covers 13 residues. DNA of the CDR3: TGTGCCAGTAGTAGGGACAGGAACACTGAAGCTTTCTTT. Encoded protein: CASSRDRNTEAFF.

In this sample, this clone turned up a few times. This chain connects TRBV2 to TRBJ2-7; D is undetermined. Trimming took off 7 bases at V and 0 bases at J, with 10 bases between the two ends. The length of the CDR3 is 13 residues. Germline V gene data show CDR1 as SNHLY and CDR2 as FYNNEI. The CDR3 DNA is TGTGCCAGCATTTCTGGCAGCTCCTACGAGCAGTACTTC. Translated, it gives CASISGSSYEQYF. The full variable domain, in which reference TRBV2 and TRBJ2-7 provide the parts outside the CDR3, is EPEVTQTPSHQVTQMGQEVILRCVPISNHLYFYWYRQILGQKVEFLVSFYNNEISEKSEIFDDQFSVERPDGSNFTLKIRSTKLEDSAMYFCASISGSSYEQYFGPGTRLTVT.

The CDR3 protein is CASSLRTSGGGNEQFF. In DNA form, the CDR3 reads TGTGCCAGCAGCCTGAGGACTAGCGGGGGGGGCAATGAGCAGTTCTTC. The genes are TRBV5-6 and TRBJ2-1, with TRBD2 matching 15 bases. The germline V gene has CDR1 SGHDT and CDR2 YYEEEE. V shed 4 bases, J shed 6 bases, and the junction held 5 bases outside the gene matches. CDR3 length: 16 amino acids.

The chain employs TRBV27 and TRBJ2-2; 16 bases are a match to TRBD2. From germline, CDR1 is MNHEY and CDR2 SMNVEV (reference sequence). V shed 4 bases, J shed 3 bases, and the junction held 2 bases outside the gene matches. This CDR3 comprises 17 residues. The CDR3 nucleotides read TGTGCCAGCAGTTGGGGACTAGCGGGGGGGTACACCGGGGAGCTGTTTTTT. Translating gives CASSWGLAGGYTGELFF.

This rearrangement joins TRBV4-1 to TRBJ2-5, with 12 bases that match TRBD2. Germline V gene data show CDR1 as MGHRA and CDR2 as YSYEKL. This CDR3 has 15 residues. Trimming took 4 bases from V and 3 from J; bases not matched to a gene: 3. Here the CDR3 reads CASSPTSGGKETQYF. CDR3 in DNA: TGCGCCAGCAGCCCGACTAGCGGGGGAAAAGAGACCCAGTACTTC.

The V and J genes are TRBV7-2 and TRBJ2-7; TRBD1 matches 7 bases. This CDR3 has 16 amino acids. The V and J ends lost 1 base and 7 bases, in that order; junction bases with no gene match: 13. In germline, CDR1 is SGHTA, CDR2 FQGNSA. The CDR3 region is CASSLGVGQGVREQYF. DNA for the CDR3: TGTGCCAGCAGCTTAGGGGTAGGGCAGGGGGTACGGGAGCAGTACTTC.

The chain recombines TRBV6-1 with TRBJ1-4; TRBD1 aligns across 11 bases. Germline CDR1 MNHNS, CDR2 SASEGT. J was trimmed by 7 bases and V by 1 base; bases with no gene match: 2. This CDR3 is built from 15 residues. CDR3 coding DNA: TGTGCCAGCAGTGAAGTGGGACAGGGGGGTGAAAAACTGTTTTTT. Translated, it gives CASSEVGQGGEKLFF.

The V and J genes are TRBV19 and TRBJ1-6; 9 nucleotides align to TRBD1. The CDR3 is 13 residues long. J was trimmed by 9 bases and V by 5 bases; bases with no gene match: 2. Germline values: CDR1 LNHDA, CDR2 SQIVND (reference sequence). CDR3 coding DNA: TGTGCCAGTAGTGACAGGGGGTTTTCACCCCTCCACTTT. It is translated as CASSDRGFSPLHF.

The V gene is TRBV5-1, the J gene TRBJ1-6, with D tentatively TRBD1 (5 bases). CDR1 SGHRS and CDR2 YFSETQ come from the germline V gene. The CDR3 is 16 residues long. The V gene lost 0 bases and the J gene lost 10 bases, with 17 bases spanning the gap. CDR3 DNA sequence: TGCGCCAGCAGCTTGGATTCGGGAGCAACAGGCTCACCCCTCCACTTT. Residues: CASSLDSGATGSPLHF.

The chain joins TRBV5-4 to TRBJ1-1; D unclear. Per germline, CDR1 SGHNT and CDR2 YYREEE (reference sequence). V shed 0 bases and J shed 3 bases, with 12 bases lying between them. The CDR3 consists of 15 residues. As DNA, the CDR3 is TGTGCCAGCAGCTTGGCCAGAATGAGAGACACTGAAGCTTTCTTT. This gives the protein CASSLARMRDTEAFF.